This TCR beta chain was recovered during a study of blood T cells in healthy people across ages. Each donor supplied roughly 9 milliliters of peripheral blood. Through a sample-barcoded 5' primer and a J-beta primer mix, a second PCR was run for about 6 to 12 cycles. Using its own MiXCR run on the 5' RACE reads, TCRdb lists one record per CDR3 protein. The sample lists 540,000 or so distinct CDR3 sequences, 25% to 30% occurring once. CDR1 is LNHDA, CDR2 SQIVND, per germline (reference sequence). Trimming cost V 5 bases and J 10 bases, with 10 bases left between them. The CDR3 consists of 11 residues. The chain combines TRBV19 with TRBJ2-3; no definite D call. The sequenced material came from blood. This TCR came from a woman aged 70-85 years in good health. CDR3 sequence reads: CASSSVGPQYF. CDR3 nucleotides: TGTGCCAGTAGTTCGGTTGGACCGCAGTATTTT.